This T cell receptor beta chain originates from a study of blood T cell repertoires in COVID-19. Study details: Whether acute or convalescent, the COVID-19 samples came from the United States, Italy and Spain. Sample material is recorded as cDNA or gDNA derived from T cells, B-cell-depleted T cells, or PBMCs.

Authors' data handling: Reference gene primer amplification yielded estimated nucleated cell counts. Only in-frame clones appear in the TCRdb table, and some are missing; sequencing was by immunoSEQ multiplex PCR. V, J and clone size derive from that table, while D and trimming were established from the DNA sequence. The sample carries about 300,000 clones, more than 70% recorded once. This CDR3 is 13 amino acids long. Germline V lookup: CDR1 LNHDA, CDR2 SQIVND (reference sequence). Trimming pared 8 bases from V and 4 bases from J, leaving 12 bases between. The rearrangement uses TRBV19 and TRBJ1-5, with D possibly TRBD1 on 5 matching bases. Material for sequencing was peripheral blood. This receptor was obtained from a woman aged 25 to 39 with COVID-19, enrolled during active disease. The chain's CDR3 is CASSSGLNQPQHF. The CDR3 region has the DNA TGTGCCAGTTCCTCAGGGTTGAATCAGCCCCAGCATTTT.